The TCR beta chain under discussion was sequenced for a study of CD8 T cells in ankylosing spondylitis (dated by TCRdb to the late 2010s). Looking at the study overall: The study set out to find disease-linked TCR variants by profiling T cell receptor beta repertoires in ankylosing spondylitis patients and healthy donors. The full study cohort comprised around 23 ankylosing spondylitis patients and roughly 100 healthy donors. Samples of peripheral blood were taken, and for ankylosing spondylitis patients, synovial fluid was collected as well. Broad study findings and their caveats: Some motif variants were previously reported in synovial fluid and blood of reactive arthritis patients, suggesting common disease-initiation mechanisms. The disease-linked clones were reported as significantly enriched in matched synovial fluid samples from ankylosing spondylitis patients. A CD8+ phenotype was shown by the disease-linked clones, which were found at relatively low frequencies in peripheral blood. Blood from ankylosing spondylitis patients appeared to be characterized by a TCR beta motif made up of fewer than ten highly homologous amino acid variants.

Instrument used: Illumina HiSeq 2500. Quantitative 5'-RACE with molecular barcodes was the method used to prepare the TCR beta libraries. Under the source paper's analysis protocol: A new computational method based on a probabilistic model of VDJ rearrangement was used to identify disease-linked TCR variants. The public reads were reanalyzed by TCRdb: fastp trimming at Q25, MiXCR alignment, in-frame beta chains only. Entries that share a CDR3 protein sequence are merged under the most common genes and DNA. The V and J calls shown here were made by TCRdb, not taken from the authors' results. This sample has 250,000 to 400,000 distinct CDR3 sequences in its table, and 11% of those were observed once. Together, the top ten hold 8% to 9.5% of the sample. The V end loses 9 bases and the J end loses 3 bases, and a stretch of 12 bases separates them. The CDR3 runs 13 residues from the cysteine to the phenylalanine. The only DNA kept is the CDR3, 39 bases in frame from the first base. The germline V gene gives CDR1 as KGHDR and CDR2 as SFDVKD.

This clonotype was counted ten times or more. The target of this receptor is not known. Per-base quality was not reported, and no clone a single base away is much larger than it. The V and J genes are TRBV24-1 and TRBJ2-3; possibly the D gene is TRBD2, per 6 matching bases. Material: blood, either unsorted or a sorted T cell fraction (not recorded which). The origin of this receptor is a female donor with ankylosing spondylitis or in good health (not recorded which). The DNA sequence reads TGTGCCACCGTGGACGGGGGAACAGATACGCAGTATTTT. The encoded protein is CATVDGGTDTQYF.